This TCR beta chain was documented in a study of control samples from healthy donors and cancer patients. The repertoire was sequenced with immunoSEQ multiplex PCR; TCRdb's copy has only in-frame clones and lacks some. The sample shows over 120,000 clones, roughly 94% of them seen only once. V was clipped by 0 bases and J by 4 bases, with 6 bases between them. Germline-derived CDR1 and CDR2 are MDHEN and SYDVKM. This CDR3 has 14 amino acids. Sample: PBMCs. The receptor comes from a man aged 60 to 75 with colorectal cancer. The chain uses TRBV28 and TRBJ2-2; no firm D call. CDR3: CASSLWAATGELFF. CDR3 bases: TGTGCCAGCAGTTTATGGGCGGCCACCGGGGAGCTGTTTTTT. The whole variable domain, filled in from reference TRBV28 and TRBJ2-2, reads DVKVTQSSRYLVKRTGEKVFLECVQDMDHENMFWYRQDPGLGLRLIYFSYDVKMKEKGDIPEGYSVSREKKERFSLILESASTNQTSMYLCASSLWAATGELFFGEGSRLTVL.